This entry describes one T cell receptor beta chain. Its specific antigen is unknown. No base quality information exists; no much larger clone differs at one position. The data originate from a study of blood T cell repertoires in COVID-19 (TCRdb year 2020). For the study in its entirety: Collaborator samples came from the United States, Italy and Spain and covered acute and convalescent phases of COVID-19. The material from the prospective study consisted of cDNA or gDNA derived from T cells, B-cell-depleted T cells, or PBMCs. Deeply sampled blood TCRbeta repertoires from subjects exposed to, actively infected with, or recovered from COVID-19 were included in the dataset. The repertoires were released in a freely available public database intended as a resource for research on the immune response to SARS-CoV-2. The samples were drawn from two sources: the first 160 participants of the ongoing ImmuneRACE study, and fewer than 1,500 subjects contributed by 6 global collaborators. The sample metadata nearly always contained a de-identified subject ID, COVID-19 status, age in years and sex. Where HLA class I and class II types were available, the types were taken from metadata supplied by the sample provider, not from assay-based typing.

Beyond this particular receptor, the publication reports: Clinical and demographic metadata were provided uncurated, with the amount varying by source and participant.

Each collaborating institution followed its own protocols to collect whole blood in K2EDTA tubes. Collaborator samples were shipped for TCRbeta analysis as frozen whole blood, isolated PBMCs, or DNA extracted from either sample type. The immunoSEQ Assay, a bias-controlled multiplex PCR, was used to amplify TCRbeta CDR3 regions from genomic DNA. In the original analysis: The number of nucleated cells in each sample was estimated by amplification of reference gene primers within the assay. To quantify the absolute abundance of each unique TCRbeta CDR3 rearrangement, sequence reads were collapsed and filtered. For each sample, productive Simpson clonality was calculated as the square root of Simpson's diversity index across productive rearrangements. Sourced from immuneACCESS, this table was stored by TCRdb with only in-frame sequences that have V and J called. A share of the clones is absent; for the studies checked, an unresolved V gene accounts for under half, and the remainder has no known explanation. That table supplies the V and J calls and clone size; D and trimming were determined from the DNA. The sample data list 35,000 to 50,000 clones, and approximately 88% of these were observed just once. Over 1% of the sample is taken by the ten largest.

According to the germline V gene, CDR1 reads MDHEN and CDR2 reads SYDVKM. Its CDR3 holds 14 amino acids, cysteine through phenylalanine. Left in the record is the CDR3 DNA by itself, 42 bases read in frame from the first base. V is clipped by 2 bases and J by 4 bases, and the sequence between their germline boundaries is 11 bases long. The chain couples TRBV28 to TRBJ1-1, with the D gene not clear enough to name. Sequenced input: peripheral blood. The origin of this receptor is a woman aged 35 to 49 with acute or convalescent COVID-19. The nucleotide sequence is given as TGTGCCAGCAGTTTAAACCCAATGGCCACTGAAGCTTTCTTT. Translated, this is CASSLNPMATEAFF.